This TCR beta chain was observed in a study of blood T cells in healthy people across ages. A second PCR, run for about 7 to 11 cycles, used a sample-barcoded 5' primer plus a J-beta primer mix. Each CDR3 protein gets one entry after TCRdb re-called the 5' RACE reads with MiXCR. Of roughly 1.4 million distinct CDR3 sequences detected, roughly 59% appear once; the ten largest clones hold roughly 6.3%. This clonotype was observed a handful of times. CDR3 length: 14 amino acids. Germline V CDR1 and CDR2: MNHNY, SVGAGI (reference sequence). Extraction of total RNA produced a minimum of 5.5 micrograms from each sample.

The sample consisted of blood. The TCR sequence derives from a man younger than 30 in good health. J is TRBJ2-5 and V is TRBV6-6; unclear D gene. The closer fit of TRBJ2-7 to the DNA end suggests the J call may be wrong. For the CDR3, the DNA is TGTGCCAGCAGTTACTCAGCCAGGTCAAACGAGCAGTACTTC. Its translation: CASSYSARSNEQYF.